This record looks at one T cell receptor beta chain sequence and its context. This sample was taken from a study of blood T cell repertoires in COVID-19. Study overall: Acute-phase and convalescent COVID-19 samples originated in the United States, Italy and Spain. PBMCs, B-cell-depleted T cells, or T cells were the source of the cDNA or gDNA that made up the material.

V dropped 7 bases and J dropped 1; count of bases not matched to a gene: 3. The germline V gene encodes CDR1 SNHLY and CDR2 FYNNEI. This CDR3 contains 14 residues. Methods used by the authors: From reference gene primer amplification, estimates of nucleated cell counts were derived. TCRdb keeps only in-frame clones here, not all; method: immunoSEQ multiplex PCR. V, J and clone size reflect that table, while D and trimming were determined from the DNA. Among tens of thousands of clones listed, more than 80% were seen once. While infection was still active, Seattle patients were enrolled and then followed longitudinally.

The receptor's source is a man at least 80 years old with COVID-19, enrolled during active disease. Sequenced: peripheral blood. The chain is built from TRBV2 and TRBJ2-3; TRBD1 aligns across 9 bases. CDR3 sequence reads: CASTWTGGTDTQYF. CDR3 DNA: TGTGCCAGCACCTGGACAGGGGGCACAGATACGCAGTATTTT.